The 16 T cell receptor beta chains presented below share a single source sample, sequenced in a study of blood T cell repertoires in COVID-19. The repertoire was sequenced with immunoSEQ multiplex PCR; TCRdb's copy has only in-frame clones and lacks some. The data hold 150,000 or so clones, with 85% to 90% observed a single time. The sequencing sample was made of peripheral blood. These receptors originate from a man aged 18 to 29 with COVID-19, enrolled during active disease.

The chain has TRBV18 and TRBJ1-3; TRBD1 matches 7 bases. The CDR3 is 16 amino acids. Unmatched junction bases numbered 3, after V lost 1 base and J lost 0 bases. Germline loops: CDR1 KGHSH, CDR2 LQKENI. The CDR3 sequence is CASSPRGQSSGNTIYF. In nucleotides, the CDR3 is TGTGCCAGCTCACCACGGGGACAGAGCTCTGGAAACACCATATATTTT.

The CDR3 coding sequence is TGTGCCAGCAGCCCCCGAGAGGGACTACGGGAGGAGCAGTTCTTC. This encodes CASSPREGLREEQFF. This chain connects TRBV6-6 to TRBJ2-1, with TRBD2 identical over 7 bases. Germline V CDR1 and CDR2: MNHNY, SVGAGI (reference sequence). CDR3 length: 15 amino acids. V trimming: 6 bases; J trimming: 10 bases; junction bases outside the gene matches: 15.

The chain carries TRBV9 and TRBJ1-1, with a weak D call TRBD1 (5 bases). The length of the CDR3 is 16 residues. The V end lost 0 bases, the J end lost 3 bases, and 15 bases lay between the germline ends. Germline CDR1 is SGDLS and CDR2 is YYNGEE. The CDR3 DNA reads TGTGCCAGCAGCGTAGGCCCCACGGGGGTACACACTGAAGCTTTCTTT. Translation gives CASSVGPTGVHTEAFF.

The J gene is TRBJ2-7, the V gene TRBV14, with unresolved D. Looked up from germline, CDR1 is SGHDN and CDR2 is FVKESK. V was trimmed by 1 base and J by 5 bases, leaving 3 bases between them. CDR3 length equals 11 residues. The DNA of the CDR3 is TGTGCCAGCAGCCAAGTAGACGAGCAGTACTTC. Translated, it gives CASSQVDEQYF. The entire variable domain, with the rest obtained from reference TRBV14 and TRBJ2-7, is as follows: EAGVTQFPSHSVIEKGQTVTLRCDPISGHDNLYWYRRVMGKEIKFLLHFVKESKQDESGMPNNRFLAERTGGTYSTLKVQPAELEDSGVYFCASSQVDEQYFGPGTRLTVT.

V is TRBV5-1 and J is TRBJ2-7; 7 nucleotides match TRBD2. The length of the CDR3 is 15 residues. V lost 2 bases and J lost 3; bases outside the gene matches: 8. In germline, CDR1 is SGHRS, CDR2 YFSETQ. This CDR3 reads CASSLIRGGNYEQYF. CDR3 coding DNA: TGCGCCAGCAGCTTAATTCGGGGAGGGAACTACGAGCAGTACTTC.

This sequence joins TRBV19 and TRBJ2-1; the D gene is possibly TRBD2 (6 bases). V shed 3 bases and J shed 4 bases, with 13 bases lying between them. This CDR3 has 15 residues. The germline gives CDR1 LNHDA, CDR2 SQIVND (reference sequence). DNA for the CDR3: TGTGCCAGTAGTATCGAACTAGCAGGGTACAATGAGCAGTTCTTC. Translating gives CASSIELAGYNEQFF.

This rearrangement joins TRBV24-1 to TRBJ2-1; TRBD2 might be the D (5 bases). This CDR3 comprises 13 residues. Germline values: CDR1 KGHDR, CDR2 SFDVKD. Between the trimmed V and J ends, which lost 4 bases and 5 bases, there was a span of 8 bases. The CDR3 loop reads CATSEAGNNEQFF. In DNA, the CDR3 is TGTGCCACCAGTGAGGCGGGTAACAATGAGCAGTTCTTC.

This rearrangement joins TRBV24-1 to TRBJ2-2, with TRBD2 matching 8 bases. The CDR3 is 16 amino acids. With V trimmed by 4 bases and J by 3 bases, 6 bases remained unmatched. The germline V gene encodes CDR1 KGHDR and CDR2 SFDVKD. DNA for the CDR3: TGTGCCACCAGTGACCCTAGCGGGTTAGACACCGGGGAGCTGTTTTTT. Protein: CATSDPSGLDTGELFF.

The chain couples TRBV19 to TRBJ2-1; D unresolved. The V end was cut by 0 bases, the J end by 0 bases, with 6 bases between. The CDR3 consists of 15 residues. Per germline, CDR1 LNHDA and CDR2 SQIVND (reference sequence). Here the CDR3 reads CASSIEAASYNEQFF. The CDR3, as DNA: TGTGCCAGTAGTATAGAGGCCGCCTCCTACAATGAGCAGTTCTTC.

This clone was seen a single time. V gene TRBV7-6 combines with J gene TRBJ2-5; perhaps TRBD2 as D (6 bases). The germline gives CDR1 SGHVS, CDR2 FNYEAQ. The CDR3 spans 14 residues. The V end was cut by 0 bases, the J end by 1 base, with 6 bases between. The CDR3 reads CASSLAGGQETQYF. In DNA form, the CDR3 reads TGTGCCAGCAGCTTAGCGGGAGGCCAAGAGACCCAGTACTTC.

J is TRBJ2-2 and V is TRBV6-2 or TRBV6-3; TRBD2 agrees at 10 bases. Losses at the gene ends were 7 bases for V and 7 bases for J; bases not matched to a gene: 9. The length of the CDR3 is 15 residues. Looked up from germline, CDR1 is MNHEY and CDR2 is SVGEGT. In DNA form, the CDR3 reads TGTGCCAGCACCCCTCCGGGACTAGCGTACGGGGAGCTGTTTTTT. Residues: CASTPPGLAYGELFF.

The chain is built from TRBV5-4 and TRBJ1-1, with D perhaps matching TRBD1 (6 bases). This CDR3 region has 14 residues. Germline CDR1 SGHNT, CDR2 YYREEE (reference sequence). V was clipped by 5 bases and J by 2 bases, with 13 bases between them. The chain's CDR3 is CASRRNRENTEAFF. The CDR3 bases are TGTGCCAGCAGGCGAAACAGGGAAAACACTGAAGCTTTCTTT.

The V gene is TRBV19, the J gene TRBJ2-7, with 8 bases identical to TRBD2. The length of the CDR3 is 16 residues. The ends lost 4 bases at V and 4 bases at J; junction bases unmatched: 12. CDR1 is LNHDA and CDR2 is SQIVND in the germline V gene (reference sequence). The CDR3 nucleotides read TGTGCCAGTAGTAAGGAATTTGGACTAGCTAGGTACGAGCAGTACTTC. Protein product: CASSKEFGLARYEQYF.

V and J are TRBV3-1 (or the pseudogene TRBV3-2) and TRBJ2-4; 8 nucleotides line up with TRBD1. J lost 9 bases, V lost 4 bases, and 14 bases had no gene match. The CDR3 is 16 residues long. The germline gives CDR1 LGHDT, CDR2 YNNKEL (reference sequence). CDR3 sequence (DNA): TGTGCCAGCAGCCCGTCAGGGGGCGCATCTATTGGCATTCAGTACTTC. This encodes CASSPSGGASIGIQYF.

The V call is TRBV7-6, the J call TRBJ2-1; 10 bases fit TRBD2. From germline, CDR1 is SGHVS and CDR2 FNYEAQ. The trim removed 4 bases at V and 3 bases at J, leaving 3 bases unmatched. CDR3 length: 15 amino acids. CDR3 in amino acids: CASSYGTSDYNEQFF. The CDR3 DNA reads as TGTGCCAGCAGCTACGGGACTAGCGACTACAATGAGCAGTTCTTC.

J is TRBJ1-1 and V is TRBV6-5; D call uncertain. The CDR3 covers 12 residues. Germline V CDR1 and CDR2: MNHEY, SVGAGI. V lost 9 bases, J lost 1 base, and 9 bases lay in between. CDR3 amino acids: CASQTGNTEAFF. CDR3 sequence (DNA): TGTGCCAGTCAGACGGGGAACACTGAAGCTTTCTTT.